Listed below are T cell receptor beta chains from one sample, sequenced in a study of T cell responses to AZD1222 COVID-19 vaccine. Sequencing was performed with immunoSEQ multiplex PCR; in TCRdb, only in-frame clones are kept and a portion is missing. In the table there are some 150,000 clones, about 89% of which are singletons. Material: peripheral blood, obtained 28 days after the second AZD1222 dose. The receptors originated from an adult who received the AZD1222 COVID-19 vaccine. The CDR3 runs from the conserved cysteine through the conserved F or W. The D gene is left open where the match is weak. Expanded clones get a size class; other rows say once, few or many, or leave the size out.

D: TRBD2
J: TRBJ2-1
V: TRBV11-3
size: NA
CDR3: CASSLKLAGDNNEQFF
DNA: TGTGCCAGCAGCCTCAAACTAGCGGGAGATAACAATGAGCAGTTCTTC

D: NA
J: TRBJ1-6
V: TRBV4-3
size: NA
CDR3: CASSQFQNNSPLHF
DNA: TGCGCCAGCAGCCAATTCCAGAATAATTCACCCCTCCACTTT

D: NA
J: TRBJ2-3
V: TRBV6-5
size: once
CDR3: CASIQTDTQYF
DNA: TGTGCCAGCATCCAAACAGATACGCAGTATTTT

D: NA
J: TRBJ2-7
V: TRBV21-1
size: NA
CDR3: CASSKPPGPTRGKYF
DNA: TGTGCCAGCAGCAAACCGCCGGGCCCCACCAGAGGTAAGTACTTC

D: NA
J: TRBJ1-5
V: TRBV30
size: NA
CDR3: CAWTKGPGPRNQPQHF
DNA: TGTGCCTGGACCAAAGGGCCAGGGCCCCGCAATCAGCCCCAGCATTTT

D: TRBD2
J: TRBJ2-6
V: TRBV28
size: NA
CDR3: CASSAGGLSGANVLTF
DNA: TGTGCCAGCAGCGCGGGAGGGCTTAGTGGGGCCAACGTCCTGACTTTC

D: NA
J: TRBJ2-1
V: TRBV6-5
size: NA
CDR3: CASRVESASYNEQFF
DNA: TGTGCCAGCAGGGTCGAGTCAGCCTCCTACAATGAGCAGTTCTTC

D: NA
J: TRBJ1-1
V: TRBV28
size: NA
CDR3: CASSTRNEAFF
DNA: TGTGCCAGCAGTACTAGAAATGAAGCTTTCTTT

D: NA
J: TRBJ1-2
V: TRBV12-3/TRBV12-4
size: NA
CDR3: CASSFLGSYGYTF
DNA: TGTGCCAGCAGTTTCCTCGGGAGCTATGGCTACACCTTC

D: NA
J: TRBJ2-1
V: TRBV7-2
size: NA
CDR3: CASSLGGGLYNEQFF
DNA: TGTGCCAGCAGCTTAGGTGGCGGGCTTTACAATGAGCAGTTCTTC

D: TRBD1
J: TRBJ1-3
V: TRBV28
size: NA
CDR3: CASSLWQGVSGNTIYF
DNA: TGTGCCAGCAGTTTATGGCAGGGGGTTTCTGGAAACACCATATATTTT

D: TRBD1
J: TRBJ2-7
V: TRBV28
size: NA
CDR3: CASRGTALYEQYF
DNA: TGTGCCAGCAGAGGGACAGCCCTATACGAGCAGTACTTC

D: TRBD1
J: TRBJ2-7
V: TRBV18
size: NA
CDR3: CASSAGTGHYEQYF
DNA: TGTGCCAGCTCTGCCGGGACAGGTCATTACGAGCAGTACTTC

D: NA
J: TRBJ1-5
V: TRBV4-3
size: NA
CDR3: CASSQDSYSNQPQHF
DNA: TGCGCCAGCAGCCAAGACAGCTATAGCAATCAGCCCCAGCATTTT

D: NA
J: TRBJ2-1
V: TRBV29-1
size: once
CDR3: CSVEVVRGRAQFF
DNA: TGCAGCGTTGAAGTGGTTCGGGGACGAGCCCAGTTCTTC

D: NA
J: TRBJ2-7
V: TRBV19
size: NA
CDR3: CASSISAKQNYEQYF
DNA: TGTGCCAGTAGCATCAGTGCAAAACAGAACTACGAGCAGTACTTC

D: NA
J: TRBJ1-5
V: TRBV6-1
size: NA
CDR3: CASSDPEGSNQPQHF
DNA: TGTGCCAGCAGTGATCCAGAAGGTAGCAATCAGCCCCAGCATTTT

D: TRBD2
J: TRBJ2-1
V: TRBV5-1
size: NA
CDR3: CASSLGLAGGPRGSNEQFF
DNA: TGCGCCAGCAGCCTCGGACTAGCGGGAGGGCCGAGGGGATCCAATGAGCAGTTCTTC

D: NA
J: TRBJ2-1
V: TRBV7-2
size: NA
CDR3: CASSLGLGYNEQFF
DNA: TGTGCCAGCAGCTTAGGGCTCGGGTACAATGAGCAGTTCTTC

D: TRBD2
J: TRBJ2-3
V: TRBV19
size: NA
CDR3: CASSMWEGLGTDTQYF
DNA: TGTGCCAGTAGTATGTGGGAGGGCCTAGGAACAGATACGCAGTATTTT

D: TRBD1
J: TRBJ2-7
V: TRBV28
size: NA
CDR3: CASRRQGAYEQYF
DNA: TGTGCCAGCAGAAGACAGGGGGCCTACGAGCAGTACTTC

D: NA
J: TRBJ1-4
V: TRBV15
size: once
CDR3: CATSRAPGATNEKLFF
DNA: TGTGCCACCAGCAGAGCCCCAGGGGCAACTAATGAAAAACTGTTTTTT

D: TRBD1
J: TRBJ1-5
V: TRBV5-3
size: NA
CDR3: CARSLDRGNQPQHF
DNA: TGTGCCAGAAGCTTGGACAGGGGAAATCAGCCCCAGCATTTT

D: NA
J: TRBJ1-2
V: TRBV6-6
size: NA
CDR3: CASSYSNRDGYTF
DNA: TGTGCCAGCAGTTACTCGAACAGGGACGGCTACACCTTC

D: TRBD1
J: TRBJ1-4
V: TRBV7-2
size: NA
CDR3: CASSGGPNEKLFF
DNA: TGTGCCAGCTCAGGGGGGCCTAATGAAAAACTGTTTTTT

D: NA
J: TRBJ1-2
V: TRBV28
size: NA
CDR3: CASSSLGRGGPQAYGYTF
DNA: TGTGCCAGCAGTTCACTGGGGCGTGGGGGGCCCCAGGCCTATGGCTACACCTTC

D: TRBD2
J: TRBJ2-1
V: TRBV5-1
size: NA
CDR3: CASSGTSGRHNEQFF
DNA: TGCGCCAGCAGCGGGACTAGCGGGAGGCACAATGAGCAGTTCTTC

D: NA
J: TRBJ1-2
V: TRBV2
size: NA
CDR3: CASRLGGRDGYTF
DNA: TGTGCCAGCAGGCTTGGGGGCCGCGATGGCTACACCTTC

D: NA
J: TRBJ1-4
V: TRBV5-4
size: NA
CDR3: CASSLKSKQEKLFF
DNA: TGTGCCAGCAGCTTGAAGAGCAAGCAAGAAAAACTGTTTTTT

D: NA
J: TRBJ2-2
V: TRBV3-1/TRBV3-2
size: NA
CDR3: CASSREMTGELFF
DNA: TGTGCCAGCAGCCGAGAAATGACCGGGGAGCTGTTTTTT

D: NA
J: TRBJ1-6
V: TRBV2
size: NA
CDR3: CASSELGNSPLHF
DNA: TGTGCCAGCAGTGAATTGGGGAATTCACCCCTCCACTTT